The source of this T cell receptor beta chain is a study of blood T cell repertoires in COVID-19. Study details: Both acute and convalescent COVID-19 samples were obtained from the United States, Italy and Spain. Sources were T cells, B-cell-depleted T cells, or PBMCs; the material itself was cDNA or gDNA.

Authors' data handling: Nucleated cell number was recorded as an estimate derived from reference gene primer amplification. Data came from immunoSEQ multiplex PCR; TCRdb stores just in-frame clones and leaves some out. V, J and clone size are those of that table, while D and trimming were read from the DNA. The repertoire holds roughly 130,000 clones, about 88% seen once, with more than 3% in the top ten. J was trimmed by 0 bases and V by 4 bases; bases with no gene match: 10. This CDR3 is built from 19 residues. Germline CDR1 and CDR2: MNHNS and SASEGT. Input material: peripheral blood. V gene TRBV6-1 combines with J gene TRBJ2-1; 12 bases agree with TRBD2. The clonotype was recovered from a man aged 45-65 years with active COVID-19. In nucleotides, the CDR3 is TGTGCCAGCAGTGGACCGGGACTAGCGGGCACCAGCTCCTACAATGAGCAGTTCTTC. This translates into CASSGPGLAGTSSYNEQFF.